A selection of T cell receptor beta chains follows, all from one sample in a study of blood T cell repertoires in COVID-19. Sequenced by immunoSEQ multiplex PCR; TCRdb stores in-frame clones only, minus some. The sample consists of under 200,000 clones, around 83% of them appearing once. Sequencing input: PBMCs or T cells enriched from blood (not recorded which). Receptors were obtained from a woman younger than 45 who had been exposed to COVID-19. The CDR3 runs from the conserved cysteine through the conserved F or W. Each record gives: V gene, D gene, J gene, clone size, CDR3 protein, CDR3 DNA. The D gene is left open where the match is weak. Clone size is given for some rows only: seen once, a few or many times, or a class if the clone is expanded.

>TRBV4-3|NA|TRBJ1-2|NA
CASSQERVSRYGYTF
TGCGCCAGCAGCCAAGAGCGGGTCTCGCGCTATGGCTACACCTTC
>TRBV15|NA|TRBJ2-5|NA
CATSDRTVGQETQYF
TGTGCCACCAGCGACCGGACAGTCGGACAAGAGACCCAGTACTTC
>TRBV21-1|NA|TRBJ1-1|NA
CASSGHGTARERCPEAFF
TGTGCCAGCAGCGGCCACGGGACAGCCAGGGAAAGGTGCCCTGAAGCTTTCTTT
>TRBV7-3|NA|TRBJ1-1|NA
CASSLRGGEVNTEAFF
TGTGCCAGCAGCTTAAGGGGGGGTGAAGTGAACACTGAAGCTTTCTTT
>TRBV9|TRBD1|TRBJ2-7|NA
CASSVGQGTTYEQYF
TGTGCCAGCAGCGTAGGACAGGGTACGACCTACGAGCAGTACTTC
>TRBV4-1|TRBD1|TRBJ1-2|NA
CASSQASRPGTGGAIAYGYTF
TGCGCCAGCAGCCAGGCTTCCCGTCCCGGGACAGGGGGCGCGATCGCCTATGGCTACACCTTC
>TRBV7-9|TRBD2|TRBJ2-5|NA
CASSISGASLGAQYF
TGTGCCAGCAGCATTAGCGGGGCCTCTTTGGGTGCCCAGTACTTC
>TRBV7-8|NA|TRBJ2-1|many
CASSLEGEWAAVRNEQFF
TGTGCCAGCAGCTTAGAAGGGGAATGGGCCGCAGTGAGGAATGAGCAGTTCTTC
>TRBV19|TRBD1|TRBJ2-7|NA
CASSIQGEFYEQYF
TGTGCCAGTAGTATCCAGGGGGAATTCTACGAGCAGTACTTC
>TRBV6-5|NA|TRBJ1-4|NA
CASTLARGEKLFF
TGTGCCAGCACCCTAGCCCGTGGGGAAAAACTGTTTTTT
>TRBV30|NA|TRBJ1-2|few
CAWSPFNYGYTF
TGTGCCTGGAGTCCGTTTAACTATGGCTACACCTTC
>TRBV27|NA|TRBJ2-5|NA
CASSFYAQLLKETQYF
TGTGCCAGCAGTTTTTACGCACAGCTCTTGAAAGAGACCCAGTACTTC
>TRBV2|TRBD2|TRBJ2-1|NA
CASSDTRASGHNEQFF
TGTGCCAGCAGCGACACCCGGGCTAGCGGCCACAATGAGCAGTTCTTC
>TRBV4-2|NA|TRBJ1-2|NA
CASSQPMGPRDYTF
TGTGCCAGCAGCCAGCCCATGGGACCGCGGGACTACACCTTC
>TRBV19|TRBD1|TRBJ1-1|NA
CASGTALNTEAFF
TGTGCCAGTGGGACAGCCCTGAACACTGAAGCTTTCTTT
>TRBV6-5|NA|TRBJ1-2|NA
CASSRDTYGYTF
TGTGCCAGCAGTCGGGACACCTATGGCTACACCTTC
>TRBV7-2|NA|TRBJ1-5|few
CASSARGLNQPQHF
TGTGCCAGCAGCGCAAGGGGTCTCAACCAGCCCCAGCATTTT
>TRBV7-9|TRBD1|TRBJ2-7|NA
CASSLRGQALFEQYF
TGTGCCAGCAGCCTTCGGGGACAGGCGTTGTTCGAGCAGTACTTC
>TRBV4-1|TRBD1|TRBJ1-1|NA
CASSQGTGGGEAFF
TGCGCCAGCAGCCAAGGGACAGGGGGAGGTGAAGCTTTCTTT
>TRBV10-3|NA|TRBJ1-6|NA
CAISDDQGSPLHF
TGTGCCATCAGTGATGATCAGGGTTCACCCCTCCACTTT
>TRBV6-5|NA|TRBJ1-1|NA
CASSYGGRANTEAFF
TGTGCCAGCAGTTACGGGGGCAGGGCGAACACTGAAGCTTTCTTT
>TRBV3-1/TRBV3-2|NA|TRBJ1-1|NA
CASSQVLRGNTEAFF
TGTGCCAGCAGCCAAGTCCTCCGCGGGAACACTGAAGCTTTCTTT
>TRBV6-5|NA|TRBJ2-7|NA
CASSYQSAVPYEQYF
TGTGCCAGCAGTTATCAATCGGCGGTACCCTACGAGCAGTACTTC
>TRBV27|NA|TRBJ2-7|NA
CASSLSGGRPPYEQYF
TGTGCCAGCAGTTTATCCGGGGGGCGGCCCCCCTACGAGCAGTACTTC
>TRBV6-1|NA|TRBJ1-4|NA
CASREGTSGTNEKLFF
TGTGCCAGCAGAGAAGGGACTTCTGGAACTAATGAAAAACTGTTTTTT
>TRBV9|TRBD2|TRBJ2-1|NA
CASSVGASGGTYNEQFF
TGTGCCAGCAGCGTAGGGGCTAGCGGGGGGACCTACAATGAGCAGTTCTTC
>TRBV11-2|NA|TRBJ1-3|NA
CASSLGSRGAGNTIYF
TGTGCCAGCAGCTTAGGCTCGCGGGGAGCTGGAAACACCATATATTTT
>TRBV5-5|TRBD1|TRBJ1-2|NA
CASSLVVDRDGYGYTF
TGTGCCAGCAGCTTGGTGGTTGACAGGGATGGGTATGGCTACACCTTC